This T cell receptor beta chain was sequenced for a study of cytomegalovirus exposure and HLA in healthy donors. Whole-study context: Some 85 million unique TCRs, all from HLA-typed donors, were included in an early release of the data. General study points: A reported reduction in N-insertions relative to the roughly 700-donor mean was seen in an Asian-associated ancestry cluster in a later analysis. According to reports, the classifier identified cytomegalovirus status with high specificity and sensitivity. In presence/absence analyses, roughly uniform sequencing depth across donors was assumed.

60 Vbeta and 13 Jbeta primers were used in PCR. This table comes from immunoSEQ multiplex PCR, and its TCRdb copy is limited to in-frame clones, with some not included. The sample holds 150,000 to 200,000 clones, 60% to 80% seen once. In regard to this clone: No antigen is known for it.

Germline assignment: CDR1 MNHEY and CDR2 SMNVEV (reference sequence). This CDR3 has 13 residues. V shed 7 bases and J shed 3 bases, with 10 bases lying between them. The sample consisted of PBMCs. The rearrangement links TRBV27 to TRBJ1-5; D perhaps matches TRBD1 (5 bases). This TCR came from a middle-aged woman in good health and CMV-seronegative. This CDR3 reads CASKAGYNQPQHF. Here the CDR3 DNA reads TGTGCCAGCAAGGCAGGGTACAATCAGCCCCAGCATTTT.